This is a list of T cell receptor beta chains from one sample in a study of T cells in Graves' hyperthyroidism and ophthalmopathy. TCRdb reprocessed the multiplex PCR reads via MiXCR and lists one record per CDR3 protein. This sample has about 250,000 distinct CDR3 sequences, with almost 25% found just once. Sequencing was done on a sample of blood. These receptors came from a woman in her forties with Graves' ophthalmopathy. The CDR3 runs from the conserved cysteine through the conserved F or W. The order of the fields is V gene, D gene, clone size, J gene, CDR3 protein. The D gene is left open where the match is weak. The size of a clone is reported for some rows only, either as once, few or many, or as a class for expanded clones.

v_call: TRBV27; d_call: -; clone_size: many; j_call: TRBJ1-1; cdr3_aa: CASSFGGPGTEAFF
v_call: TRBV6-2/TRBV6-3; d_call: TRBD1; clone_size: -; j_call: TRBJ2-7; cdr3_aa: CASSKTGNRNEQYF
v_call: TRBV5-1; d_call: TRBD1; clone_size: -; j_call: TRBJ2-5; cdr3_aa: CASSVFRDRAIQGTQYF
v_call: TRBV29-1; d_call: -; clone_size: many; j_call: TRBJ1-3; cdr3_aa: CSVESSGNTIYF
v_call: TRBV2; d_call: -; clone_size: -; j_call: TRBJ1-1; cdr3_aa: CASTTQENTEAFF
v_call: TRBV4-2; d_call: -; clone_size: -; j_call: TRBJ2-7; cdr3_aa: CASSQDRASTYEQYF
v_call: TRBV30; d_call: -; clone_size: -; j_call: TRBJ2-7; cdr3_aa: CAWSVQGGHEQYF
v_call: TRBV10-3; d_call: -; clone_size: -; j_call: TRBJ2-6; cdr3_aa: CATGTESSGANVLTF
v_call: TRBV27; d_call: -; clone_size: -; j_call: TRBJ1-1; cdr3_aa: CASSLQWDGLNTEAFF
v_call: TRBV20-1; d_call: -; clone_size: -; j_call: TRBJ2-7; cdr3_aa: CSASRDSVYEQYF
v_call: TRBV12-3/TRBV12-4; d_call: TRBD1; clone_size: many; j_call: TRBJ2-2; cdr3_aa: CASSLGQGAGTGELFF
v_call: TRBV5-1; d_call: TRBD1; clone_size: many; j_call: TRBJ1-2; cdr3_aa: CASSFGQGDYGYTF
v_call: TRBV7-3; d_call: -; clone_size: few; j_call: TRBJ1-5; cdr3_aa: CASSSWIASNQPQRF
v_call: TRBV28; d_call: TRBD2; clone_size: many; j_call: TRBJ2-7; cdr3_aa: CASRSASRDYYEQYF
v_call: TRBV11-2; d_call: TRBD2; clone_size: -; j_call: TRBJ2-2; cdr3_aa: CASSPGLAGEGDTGELFF
v_call: TRBV13; d_call: -; clone_size: many; j_call: TRBJ2-5; cdr3_aa: CASSSTFARGETQYF
v_call: TRBV29-1; d_call: -; clone_size: many; j_call: TRBJ2-7; cdr3_aa: CSVEELYEQYF
v_call: TRBV20-1; d_call: -; clone_size: many; j_call: TRBJ2-7; cdr3_aa: CSALRLAGEQYF
v_call: TRBV3-1; d_call: -; clone_size: many; j_call: TRBJ2-5; cdr3_aa: CASSHGQETQYF
v_call: TRBV19; d_call: -; clone_size: many; j_call: TRBJ2-7; cdr3_aa: CASSIDGISYEQYF
v_call: TRBV6-2/TRBV6-3; d_call: -; clone_size: many; j_call: TRBJ1-1; cdr3_aa: CASMGGASENTEAFF
v_call: TRBV18; d_call: -; clone_size: few; j_call: TRBJ2-2; cdr3_aa: CASSPRRVANTGELFF
v_call: TRBV6-2/TRBV6-3; d_call: -; clone_size: many; j_call: TRBJ2-7; cdr3_aa: CASRRGYEQYF
v_call: TRBV4-1; d_call: -; clone_size: many; j_call: TRBJ2-4; cdr3_aa: CASSQESDIQYF
v_call: TRBV7-8; d_call: -; clone_size: many; j_call: TRBJ1-5; cdr3_aa: CASSLASRAAHQPQHF
v_call: TRBV6-1; d_call: -; clone_size: few; j_call: TRBJ1-1; cdr3_aa: CASSPPSGEGTEAFF
v_call: TRBV3-1; d_call: -; clone_size: many; j_call: TRBJ1-2; cdr3_aa: CASSQDIGGVHGYTF
v_call: TRBV3-1; d_call: -; clone_size: few; j_call: TRBJ1-2; cdr3_aa: CASSQDAARQGYTF
v_call: TRBV28; d_call: TRBD2; clone_size: many; j_call: TRBJ2-5; cdr3_aa: CASRGGRAIQETQYF
v_call: TRBV20-1; d_call: -; clone_size: many; j_call: TRBJ1-2; cdr3_aa: CSATNDRQGYTF
v_call: TRBV6-4; d_call: TRBD1; clone_size: many; j_call: TRBJ1-1; cdr3_aa: CASSPSGTGGRNTEAFF
v_call: TRBV13; d_call: TRBD2; clone_size: many; j_call: TRBJ2-7; cdr3_aa: CASSSSGTYEQYF
v_call: TRBV11-2; d_call: -; clone_size: many; j_call: TRBJ2-7; cdr3_aa: CASSLAATGSYEQYF
v_call: TRBV3-1; d_call: TRBD2; clone_size: few; j_call: TRBJ2-3; cdr3_aa: CASSQTSPDTQYF
v_call: TRBV6-1; d_call: -; clone_size: -; j_call: TRBJ1-3; cdr3_aa: CASSGEGGGGNTIYF
v_call: TRBV20-1; d_call: TRBD1; clone_size: many; j_call: TRBJ1-2; cdr3_aa: CSARDTTGAEYGYTF
v_call: TRBV20-1; d_call: -; clone_size: few; j_call: TRBJ2-7; cdr3_aa: CSARDRCYEQYF
v_call: TRBV6-5; d_call: TRBD1; clone_size: -; j_call: TRBJ1-1; cdr3_aa: CASSYSSSDRGGFF
v_call: TRBV12-3/TRBV12-4; d_call: -; clone_size: -; j_call: TRBJ1-1; cdr3_aa: CASSFGAGNTEAFF
v_call: TRBV5-1; d_call: TRBD2; clone_size: -; j_call: TRBJ2-3; cdr3_aa: CASRAMGLAGVGGSTDTQYF
v_call: TRBV5-1; d_call: -; clone_size: many; j_call: TRBJ1-2; cdr3_aa: CASSVDSYGCTF
v_call: TRBV5-1; d_call: -; clone_size: many; j_call: TRBJ1-5; cdr3_aa: CASSFDGPASNQPQHF
v_call: TRBV5-1; d_call: -; clone_size: many; j_call: TRBJ1-1; cdr3_aa: CASSLEQVTTEAFF
v_call: TRBV7-3; d_call: -; clone_size: many; j_call: TRBJ2-7; cdr3_aa: CASSFPTGTYEQYF
v_call: TRBV18; d_call: TRBD2; clone_size: few; j_call: TRBJ2-5; cdr3_aa: CASSPPGLAGQETQYF
v_call: TRBV24-1; d_call: -; clone_size: many; j_call: TRBJ1-5; cdr3_aa: CAPIQRVESNQPQHF
v_call: TRBV19; d_call: -; clone_size: many; j_call: TRBJ1-1; cdr3_aa: CASSEPDKNTEAFF
v_call: TRBV30; d_call: TRBD1; clone_size: many; j_call: TRBJ2-5; cdr3_aa: CAWSPKGALETQYF